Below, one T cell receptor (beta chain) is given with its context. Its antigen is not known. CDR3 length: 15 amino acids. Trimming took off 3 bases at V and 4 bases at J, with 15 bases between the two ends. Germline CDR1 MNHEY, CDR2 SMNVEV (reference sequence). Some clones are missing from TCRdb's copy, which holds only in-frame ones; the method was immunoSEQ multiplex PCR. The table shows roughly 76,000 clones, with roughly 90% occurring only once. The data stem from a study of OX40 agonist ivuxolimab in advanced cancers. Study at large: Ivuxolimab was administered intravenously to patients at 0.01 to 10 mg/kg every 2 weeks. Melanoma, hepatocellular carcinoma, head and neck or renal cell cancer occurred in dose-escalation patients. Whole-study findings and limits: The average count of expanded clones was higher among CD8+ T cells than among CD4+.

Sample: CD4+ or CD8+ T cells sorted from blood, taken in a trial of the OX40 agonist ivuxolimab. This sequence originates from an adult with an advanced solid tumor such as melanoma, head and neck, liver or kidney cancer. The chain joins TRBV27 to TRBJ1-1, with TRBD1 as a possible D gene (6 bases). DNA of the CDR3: TGTGCCAGCAGTTTTGGGGGGCGCCGTTTCACTGAAGCTTTCTTT. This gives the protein CASSFGGRRFTEAFF.